Sequencing of this TCR beta chain was carried out in a study of blood T cell repertoires in COVID-19. Study overall: The United States, Italy and Spain were the sources of the acute and convalescent COVID-19 samples.

The method was immunoSEQ multiplex PCR; TCRdb's version includes in-frame clones alone and lacks a portion of them. In the table there are 70,000 to 95,000 clones, 88% of which are singletons. The V gene lost 5 bases and the J gene lost 1 base, with 9 bases spanning the gap. CDR1 is MNHEY, CDR2 SVGAGI, per germline. This CDR3 has 14 residues. Specimen: peripheral blood. The source of this sequence is a woman older than 75 with acute or convalescent COVID-19. This chain uses TRBV6-5 with TRBJ1-5; D unresolved. Written as DNA, the CDR3 is TGTGCCAGCAGTCGCGACGGGAGCAATCAGCCCCAGCATTTT. Translating gives CASSRDGSNQPQHF.